The rows below give T cell receptor beta chains drawn from one sample of a study of control samples from healthy donors and cancer patients. Sequencing was performed with immunoSEQ multiplex PCR; in TCRdb, only in-frame clones are kept and a portion is missing. This repertoire shows over 150,000 clones, 96% found once; its top ten account for around 0.92%. Sequencing was carried out using blood. These receptors all come from a woman aged 25 to 39 in good health. CDR3s include the opening cysteine and the closing phenylalanine or tryptophan. A D gene is named only where the DNA matches it firmly. Clone size appears in some rows only: once, few, many, or a class for an expanded clone.

abundance	v_gene	j_gene	d_gene	CDR3nt	CDR3aa
once	TRBV5-6	TRBJ2-3	TRBD2	TGTGCCAGCAGCCCGGGACTAGCGGGAGCAGATACGCAGTATTTT	CASSPGLAGADTQYF
.	TRBV7-2	TRBJ1-4	TRBD1	TGTGCCAGCAGCGCCTCGGGACAGGGTAGTGAAAAACTGTTTTTT	CASSASGQGSEKLFF
.	TRBV4-1	TRBJ2-2	.	TGCGCCAGCAGCCAAGTAACTGGTCCCGGGGAGCTGTTTTTT	CASSQVTGPGELFF
.	TRBV7-9	TRBJ1-2	.	TGTGCCAGCAGCGTAACGGGACACCCTACCTATGGCTACACCTTC	CASSVTGHPTYGYTF
.	TRBV6-5	TRBJ2-1	.	TGTGCCAGCTCCTGGGGTGAGCAGTTCTTC	CASSWGEQFF
.	TRBV5-6	TRBJ1-6	.	TGTGCCAGCAGCTTGGACAGGGTGATAAATTCACCCCTCCACTTT	CASSLDRVINSPLHF
.	TRBV4-1	TRBJ2-5	.	TGCGCCAGCAGTACCGGAGCCCGAGAGACCCAGTACTTC	CASSTGARETQYF
.	TRBV27	TRBJ2-3	.	TGTGCCAGCAGTTTACTAAGGATCACAGATACGCAGTATTTT	CASSLLRITDTQYF
.	TRBV6-5	TRBJ1-6	.	TGTGCCAGCAGTTATAGAGGGTATAATTCACCCCTCCACTTT	CASSYRGYNSPLHF
once	TRBV27	TRBJ1-4	.	TGTGCCAGCAAGGAGAGGGCCGTTCGGTGGGAAAAACTGTTTTTT	CASKERAVRWEKLFF
.	TRBV11-3	TRBJ1-5	.	TGTGCCAGCACCCTACTGGGCCAGCCCCAGCATTTT	CASTLLGQPQHF
.	TRBV2	TRBJ1-1	.	TGTGCCAGCAGTGAGCTCCTCGGGGCTGAAGCTTTCTTT	CASSELLGAEAFF
once	TRBV19	TRBJ1-6	.	TGTGCCAGTAGTATGGCGGGAACTAATTCACCCCTCCACTTT	CASSMAGTNSPLHF
.	TRBV4-1	TRBJ2-1	TRBD2	TGCGCCAGCACCATTAGCGGGAGTTACAATGAGCAGTTCTTC	CASTISGSYNEQFF
few	TRBV3-1/TRBV3-2	TRBJ2-1	.	TGTGCCAGCAGCCAAGACGGACGCCACGAGCAGTTCTTC	CASSQDGRHEQFF
.	TRBV5-6	TRBJ1-6	.	TGTGCCAGCAGCTTGGATACAGGGCCATGGTCACCCCTCCACTTT	CASSLDTGPWSPLHF
.	TRBV29-1	TRBJ1-6	TRBD1	TGCAGCGTTACACAGGGGGCTGAAAATTCACCCCTCCACTTT	CSVTQGAENSPLHF
.	TRBV4-2	TRBJ1-2	.	TGTGCCAGCACCCACTTCTTCCAGTCCTCTAACTATGGCTACACCTTC	CASTHFFQSSNYGYTF
.	TRBV7-9	TRBJ1-2	TRBD1	TGTGCCAGCAGCTTGGAACAGGGGGAGGGCTACACCTTC	CASSLEQGEGYTF
few	TRBV6-5	TRBJ1-2	.	TGTGCCAGCACTTCCGGTGGTTATAACTATGGCTACACCTTC	CASTSGGYNYGYTF
.	TRBV2	TRBJ1-2	.	TGTGCCAGCAGCCCCCAGGGGAACCCTAACTATGGCTACACCTTC	CASSPQGNPNYGYTF
.	TRBV5-1	TRBJ1-4	.	TGCGCCAGCAGCTTACGAGGCGAAAAACTGTTTTTT	CASSLRGEKLFF
once	TRBV29-1	TRBJ2-7	TRBD2	TGCAGCGTTAGGACTAGCGGGTACGAGCAGTACTTC	CSVRTSGYEQYF
.	TRBV5-1	TRBJ2-2	.	TGCGCCAGTAGGGGCTTGAACACCGGGGAGCTGTTTTTT	CASRGLNTGELFF
.	TRBV10-3	TRBJ1-2	.	TGTGCCATCAGTGAGTCCGGTGACAGACCCTATGGCTACACCTTC	CAISESGDRPYGYTF
.	TRBV4-1	TRBJ1-2	.	TGCGCCAGCAGCCCGTCAATTTTCTTTCAGAGCTACACCTTC	CASSPSIFFQSYTF
.	TRBV24-1	TRBJ2-5	TRBD1	TGTGCCACCAGTGATTTTAAGGAGCCAGGGGGATCCCAAGAGACCCAGTACTTC	CATSDFKEPGGSQETQYF
.	TRBV25-1	TRBJ1-4	.	TGTGCCAGCAGTGAATGGGGGATTGAAAAACTGTTTTTT	CASSEWGIEKLFF
.	TRBV7-8	TRBJ2-2	.	TGTGCCAGCAGCTTAGCGCCTGCTAGTAGGGTCCCCGGGGAGCTGTTTTTT	CASSLAPASRVPGELFF
.	TRBV6-6	TRBJ1-1	.	TGTGCCAGCAGCTCACAGGGACTGAGCACTGAAGCTTTCTTT	CASSSQGLSTEAFF
.	TRBV10-3	TRBJ1-1	.	TGTGCCACCAACACCGGGACGGCGAACACTGAAGCTTTCTTT	CATNTGTANTEAFF
.	TRBV5-1	TRBJ1-1	.	TGCGCCAGCAGCTCGAGGACGAACGGTCCGGACACTGAAGCTTTCTTT	CASSSRTNGPDTEAFF
.	TRBV7-8	TRBJ2-1	.	TGTGCCAGCAGCTTAGTAGAGTGGCAAGGATACAATGAGCAGTTCTTC	CASSLVEWQGYNEQFF
.	TRBV11-2	TRBJ1-1	.	TGTGCCAGCAGCTTACGCAGCCCCTTCCTACCGGGACCTGAAGCTTTCTTT	CASSLRSPFLPGPEAFF
.	TRBV11-2	TRBJ2-4	.	TGTGCCAGCAGCAGGTCGACAGCTAACATTCAGTACTTC	CASSRSTANIQYF
.	TRBV19	TRBJ1-1	TRBD1	TGTGCCAGTAGTATTACAGGGGCCGCTACTGAAGCTTTCTTT	CASSITGAATEAFF
.	TRBV4-1	TRBJ2-7	TRBD1	TGCGCCAGCAGCCAGAAGGGGACAGGCTTCGCCTACGAGCAGTACTTC	CASSQKGTGFAYEQYF
.	TRBV5-1	TRBJ1-4	.	TGCGCCAGCTCAATGGGGCAGGTAGGAGAAAAACTGTTTTTT	CASSMGQVGEKLFF
.	TRBV6-5	TRBJ1-1	.	TGTGCCAGCAGTTACGGGGGTACTGAAGCTTTCTTT	CASSYGGTEAFF
.	TRBV9	TRBJ1-1	.	TGTGCCAGCAGCGTAGTGGAGGGGATGAACACTGAAGCTTTCTTT	CASSVVEGMNTEAFF
.	TRBV24-1	TRBJ2-5	.	TGTGCCACCAGTGCACGGGGAGGTTACCAAGAGACCCAGTACTTC	CATSARGGYQETQYF
.	TRBV29-1	TRBJ2-2	TRBD2	TGCAGCGCTCTAGCGGGAGGGCCGACCGGGGAGCTGTTTTTT	CSALAGGPTGELFF
.	TRBV6-2/TRBV6-3	TRBJ1-6	.	TGTGCCAGCAGTTATGCTGGCGGAAATTCACCCCTCCACTTT	CASSYAGGNSPLHF
.	TRBV19	TRBJ1-1	.	TGTGCCAGTAGTATATGGGAGTCGTGGGACGCGAAAACGAACACTGAAGCTTTCTTT	CASSIWESWDAKTNTEAFF
once	TRBV6-5	TRBJ1-2	TRBD1	TGTGCCAGCAGTTACGACAGGGCGTATGGCTACACCTTC	CASSYDRAYGYTF
.	TRBV3-1/TRBV3-2	TRBJ1-2	TRBD1	TGTGCCAGCAGCCGGGGGGACAGGGATAACTATGGCTACACCTTC	CASSRGDRDNYGYTF
.	TRBV30	TRBJ2-7	.	TGTGCCTGGAGGGGGGCCCCCTACGAGCAGTACTTC	CAWRGAPYEQYF
.	TRBV28	TRBJ1-5	.	TGTGCCAGCAGTTTTTCAGAGTCGGCCTATAGCAATCAGCCCCAGCATTTT	CASSFSESAYSNQPQHF
once	TRBV9	TRBJ1-4	.	TGTGCCAGCAGCCAATATGGGGGGACTAATGAAAAACTGTTTTTT	CASSQYGGTNEKLFF
.	TRBV5-1	TRBJ1-1	TRBD1	TGCGCCAGCAGCTTGCTCCTGAGACAGGGAGGCACTGAAGCTTTCTTT	CASSLLLRQGGTEAFF